The 2 T cell receptor beta chains below were found in one sample sequenced in a study of cytomegalovirus exposure and HLA in healthy donors. This PCR relied on a set of 60 Vbeta primers and 13 Jbeta primers. The data were produced by immunoSEQ multiplex PCR, yet TCRdb's version contains in-frame clones alone and is incomplete. The sample shows around 120,000 clones, around two thirds of them seen only once. Input material: PBMCs. The origin of the receptors is a man aged 25 to 45 in good health and CMV-seropositive.

This chain uses TRBV19 with TRBJ2-3, with D possibly being TRBD2 (5 bases). Trimming took 5 bases from V and 1 from J, leaving 7 bases between them. From germline, CDR1 is LNHDA and CDR2 SQIVND (reference sequence). The CDR3 has 13 amino acids. CDR3 sequence: CASSLGGTDTQYF. The CDR3 nucleotides read TGTGCCAGTAGTCTCGGGGGCACAGATACGCAGTATTTT.

The gene calls are TRBV13 and TRBJ2-5; D is perhaps TRBD2 (7 bases). CDR1 PRHDT and CDR2 FYEKMQ come from the germline V gene (reference sequence). V lost 7 bases and J 1 base, leaving 10 bases between the germline ends. This CDR3 has 13 amino acids. The CDR3 region is CASTRGGQETQYF. For the CDR3, the DNA is TGTGCCAGCACGAGGGGGGGCCAAGAGACCCAGTACTTC. The complete variable domain, with remaining parts taken from reference TRBV13 and TRBJ2-5, reads AAGVIQSPRHLIKEKRETATLKCYPIPRHDTVYWYQQGPGQDPQFLISFYEKMQSDKGSIPDRFSAQQFSDYHSELNMSSLELGDSALYFCASTRGGQETQYFGPGTRLLVL.